Shown below are 8 T cell receptor beta chains from a single sample sequenced in a study of T cells after yellow fever vaccination. TCRdb processed the 5' RACE reads anew with MiXCR; each CDR3 protein has one entry. Of under 700,000 distinct CDR3 sequences listed, 17% were seen once; the top ten hold 15% to 20%. The sequenced sample was PBMCs, obtained about 5 days after the first yellow fever vaccination. These receptors were taken from a man between 18 and 35 years old who received the YFV17D yellow fever vaccine.

This clonotype was seen only a few times. V gene TRBV6-2 or TRBV6-3 combines with J gene TRBJ2-3; D is unclear. There are 11 residues in the CDR3. Germline loops: CDR1 MNHEY, CDR2 SVGEGT. Trimming took off 6 bases at V and 10 bases at J, with 11 bases between the two ends. This CDR3 is CASSPYEPQYF. DNA of the CDR3: TGTGCCAGCAGCCCATATGAACCGCAGTATTTT.

DNA for the CDR3: TGTGCCAGCAGCGCCGGGGACAGGGAAACCGGGGAGCTGTTTTTT. This encodes CASSAGDRETGELFF. The rearrangement joins TRBV9 to TRBJ2-2; the match to TRBD1 covers 9 bases. Germline V gene data show CDR1 as SGDLS and CDR2 as YYNGEE. The CDR3 runs 15 residues. The V and J ends lost 3 bases and 5 bases, in that order; junction bases with no gene match: 5. Looking up the rest from reference TRBV9 and TRBJ2-2 gives the full variable domain: DSGVTQTPKHLITATGQRVTLRCSPRSGDLSVYWYQQSLDQGLQFLIQYYNGEERAKGNILERFSAQQFPDLHSELNLSSLELGDSALYFCASSAGDRETGELFFGEGSRLTVL.

This clonotype has only a few counts. The chain uses TRBV5-1 and TRBJ2-3, with TRBD2 as a possible D gene (5 bases). The CDR3 covers 15 residues. Germline CDR1 reads SGHRS; CDR2 reads YFSETQ. Deletions cut 4 bases from V and 6 bases from J, with 18 bases between. As DNA, the CDR3 is TGCGCCAGCAGCGCCGGACGGCGGGTTGGGGATACGCAGTATTTT. This gives the protein CASSAGRRVGDTQYF.

This clonotype was detected a few times. The chain uses TRBV5-8 and TRBJ2-2; D gene uncertain. V lost 2 bases, J lost 0 bases, and 8 bases lay in between. CDR3 length: 15 amino acids. CDR1 and CDR2 from the germline V gene are SGHTS and YDEGEE. DNA of the CDR3: TGTGCCAGCAGCTTCCTAACGGCGAACACCGGGGAGCTGTTTTTT. It translates to CASSFLTANTGELFF.

The chain recombines TRBV5-1 with TRBJ2-1; TRBD2 matches at 7 bases. The germline V gene has CDR1 SGHRS and CDR2 YFSETQ. The CDR3 spans 15 residues. Losses at the gene ends were 4 bases for V and 7 bases for J; bases not matched to a gene: 11. The CDR3 bases are TGCGCCAGCAGCAGGAGCGGGACCGAGCGGAATGAGCAGTTCTTC. Translating gives CASSRSGTERNEQFF. Variable domain in full (rest from reference TRBV5-1 and TRBJ2-1): KAGVTQTPRYLIKTRGQQVTLSCSPISGHRSVSWYQQTPGQGLQFLFEYFSETQRNKGNFPGRFSGRQFSNSRSEMNVSTLELGDSALYLCASSRSGTERNEQFFGPGTRLTVL.

The table lists this clonotype with a few counts. The genes are TRBV3-1 and TRBJ2-7, with D perhaps being TRBD1 or TRBD2 (5 bases each). The CDR3 contains 15 residues. CDR1 LGHDT and CDR2 YNNKEL come from the germline V gene (reference sequence). Between the trimmed V and J ends, which lost 4 bases and 7 bases, there was a span of 20 bases. The CDR3 protein is CASSPVGASSREQYF. CDR3 DNA: TGTGCCAGCAGCCCAGTCGGGGCTTCGTCTCGGGAGCAGTACTTC.

This clonotype appeared many times. This chain connects TRBV7-2 to TRBJ2-3; TRBD1 aligns across 11 bases. J lost 6 bases, V lost 5 bases, and 1 base had no gene match. Germline V gene data show CDR1 as SGHTA and CDR2 as FQGNSA. The CDR3 consists of 13 residues. Here the CDR3 reads CASSRDRGDTQYF. CDR3 in DNA: TGTGCCAGCAGCCGGGACAGGGGGGATACGCAGTATTTT. The complete variable domain, with remaining parts taken from reference TRBV7-2 and TRBJ2-3, reads GAGVSQSPSNKVTEKGKDVELRCDPISGHTALYWYRQSLGQGLEFLIYFQGNSAPDKSGLPSDRFSAERTGGSVSTLTIQRTQQEDSAVYLCASSRDRGDTQYFGPGTRLTVL.

This clonotype was counted at least ten times. The V call is TRBV3-1, the J call TRBJ2-1; 9 nucleotides align to TRBD2. Germline lookup yields CDR1 LGHDT and CDR2 YNNKEL (reference sequence). This CDR3 has 15 residues. Trimming removed 8 bases from V and 7 bases from J; junction bases left unmatched: 12. The CDR3 nucleotides are TGTGCCAGCGAATGGGGTAGCGGGGGAGGAAATGAGCAGTTCTTC. Protein: CASEWGSGGGNEQFF.